The 14 T cell receptor beta chains presented below share a single source sample, sequenced in a study of early stage breast cancer tumors. Measured with immunoSEQ multiplex PCR; TCRdb has only the in-frame clones, and not every one. This repertoire shows 9,000 to 10,000 clones, 64% found once; its top ten account for 12%. Sequences were obtained from breast tumor tissue. These receptors were taken from a person in their sixties or seventies with breast cancer.

The chain uses TRBV7-8 and TRBJ2-1; 12 nucleotides align to TRBD1. The CDR3 extends over 12 amino acids. CDR1 is SGHVS and CDR2 is FQNEAQ in the germline V gene. V lost 8 bases, J lost 11 bases, and 4 bases stayed unmatched. The CDR3, as DNA: TGTGCCAGCGGGACAGGGGGCGTGAAGCAGTTCTTC. Protein product: CASGTGGVKQFF.

This clone was detected once. The chain couples TRBV19 to TRBJ1-1; maybe TRBD1 (5 bases). The CDR3 is 15 residues long. Germline CDR1 is LNHDA and CDR2 is SQIVND (reference sequence). Trimming removed 5 bases at V and 5 bases at J, with 18 bases between. The CDR3 DNA reads TGTGCCAGTAGTCCACCGGGGGAGGGGTTTACTGAAGCTTTCTTT. Translation: CASSPPGEGFTEAFF. The full variable domain, its missing parts supplied by reference TRBV19 and TRBJ1-1, is DGGITQSPKYLFRKEGQNVTLSCEQNLNHDAMYWYRQDPGQGLRLIYYSQIVNDFQKGDIAEGYSVSREKKESFPLTVTSAQKNPTAFYLCASSPPGEGFTEAFFGQGTRLTVV.

The rearrangement joins TRBV19 to TRBJ2-1; a possible D gene is TRBD1 (6 bases). The ends were cut back, 4 bases at V and 10 bases at J, with 17 bases in the middle. This CDR3 has 14 amino acids. Per germline, CDR1 LNHDA and CDR2 SQIVND (reference sequence). Written as DNA, the CDR3 is TGTGCCAGTAGTACCCACCGGGACATAAAAGAGCAGTTCTTC. This encodes CASSTHRDIKEQFF.

The V gene is TRBV27, the J gene TRBJ2-3; 7 positions agree with TRBD2. CDR3 length equals 14 residues. Germline-derived CDR1 and CDR2 are MNHEY and SMNVEV (reference sequence). The ends lost 10 bases at V and 6 bases at J; junction bases unmatched: 13. The CDR3 sequence: CATRERDRVDTQYF. The CDR3, as DNA: TGTGCCACCAGGGAGCGGGATCGGGTGGATACGCAGTATTTT.

This sequence joins TRBV30 and TRBJ2-1, with TRBD2 identical over 15 bases. This CDR3 is built from 17 residues. Germline trimming cut 4 bases from V and 7 bases from J; bases unmatched to any gene: 11. Germline CDR1 reads GTSNPN; CDR2 reads SVGIG (reference sequence). The CDR3 DNA reads TGTGCCTGGAATCTATCTGGACTAGCGGGAGGGCCGAATGAGCAGTTCTTC. Amino acid sequence: CAWNLSGLAGGPNEQFF.

In nucleotides, the CDR3 is TGTGCCAGCAGTCTCCGGGGAGCCTACGAGCAGTACTTC. It translates to CASSLRGAYEQYF. V usage is TRBV27 and J usage is TRBJ2-7; TRBD2 is a possible D gene (5 bases). The V end was cut by 5 bases, the J end by 2 bases, with 10 bases between. This CDR3 is built from 13 residues. Germline CDR1 MNHEY, CDR2 SMNVEV (reference sequence).

The chain carries TRBV6-1 and TRBJ2-7; D is perhaps TRBD1 or TRBD2 (7 bases each). Germline values: CDR1 MNHNS, CDR2 SASEGT. The CDR3 is 13 amino acids. V dropped 5 bases and J dropped 5 bases, with 13 bases sitting between them. The CDR3 region has the DNA TGTGCCAGCAGTCAGGGGGGGTACCACGAGCAGTACTTC. This encodes CASSQGGYHEQYF.

The V and J genes are TRBV6-6 and TRBJ2-2; 8 positions match TRBD1. V gave up 4 bases and J gave up 3 bases; unmatched junction bases: 4. This CDR3 is built from 15 residues. Germline V gene data show CDR1 as MNHNY and CDR2 as SVGAGI (reference sequence). The CDR3 nucleotides are TGTGCCAGCAGTTCAAAGGACAGGGACACCGGGGAGCTGTTTTTT. Translated: CASSSKDRDTGELFF.

The rearrangement links TRBV7-8 to TRBJ2-2; D gene ambiguous. This CDR3 comprises 13 residues. With 1 base removed from V and 7 bases from J, the gap between germline ends came to 7 bases. The germline V gene has CDR1 SGHVS and CDR2 FQNEAQ. As DNA, the CDR3 is TGTGCCAGCAGCTTAGTAAGCATCGGGGAGCTGTTTTTT. Encoded protein: CASSLVSIGELFF.

In its sample, this clone ranks as medium-sized (0.01 to 0.1%). The chain carries TRBV19 and TRBJ2-3, with 8 bases lining up with TRBD2. The V segment lost 3 bases and the J segment 8 bases; nucleotides outside the gene matches: 10. The germline CDR1 and CDR2 sequences are LNHDA and SQIVND (reference sequence). The CDR3 covers 15 residues. CDR3 loop: CASSIWREDSPTQYF. The CDR3 DNA follows: TGTGCCAGTAGTATTTGGCGGGAGGATTCTCCTACGCAGTATTTT. Looking up the rest from reference TRBV19 and TRBJ2-3 gives the full variable domain: DGGITQSPKYLFRKEGQNVTLSCEQNLNHDAMYWYRQDPGQGLRLIYYSQIVNDFQKGDIAEGYSVSREKKESFPLTVTSAQKNPTAFYLCASSIWREDSPTQYFGPGTRLTVL.

This chain uses TRBV5-4 with TRBJ2-5; TRBD1 might be the D (6 bases). Germline-derived CDR1 and CDR2 are SGHNT and YYREEE (reference sequence). V shed 0 bases and J shed 0 bases, with 12 bases lying between them. CDR3 length: 16 amino acids. CDR3 DNA sequence: TGTGCCAGCAGCTTGGGAGCCAGGGGACACCAAGAGACCCAGTACTTC. This codes for CASSLGARGHQETQYF.

The chain is built from TRBV19 and TRBJ1-1; D may be TRBD1 (5 bases). The CDR3 contains 14 residues. Per germline, CDR1 LNHDA and CDR2 SQIVND (reference sequence). Trimming cost V 5 bases and J 3 bases, with 13 bases left between them. The CDR3 region is CASSGNGGDTEAFF. The CDR3 DNA follows: TGTGCCAGTAGTGGGAATGGGGGGGACACTGAAGCTTTCTTT.

This clone occurred a few times. The rearrangement links TRBV28 to TRBJ2-1; D might be TRBD1 (5 bases). Looked up from germline, CDR1 is MDHEN and CDR2 is SYDVKM. Trimming shortened V by 3 bases and J by 8 bases, and 14 bases separated the two germline ends. The CDR3 extends over 14 amino acids. The CDR3 nucleotides read TGTGCCAGCAGTTTCGGCAGGGATCGGGATGAGCAGTTCTTC. Translating gives CASSFGRDRDEQFF.

J is TRBJ1-1 and V is TRBV15; 9 bases are a match to TRBD1. The CDR3 consists of 15 residues. Germline V CDR1 and CDR2: LNHNV, YYDKDF (reference sequence). J was trimmed by 2 bases and V by 3 bases; bases with no gene match: 4. The CDR3 loop reads CATSRDRGLNTEAFF. The CDR3 region has the DNA TGTGCCACCAGCAGGGACAGGGGCCTAAACACTGAAGCTTTCTTT.